The 9 T cell receptor beta chains below were found in one sample sequenced in a study of blood T cells in healthy people across ages (dated by TCRdb to between 2015 and 2017). Receptor libraries were prepared by 5' RACE. The reads were generated on an Illumina HiSeq 2500. A second PCR of roughly 6 to 11 cycles was performed with a sample-barcoded 5' primer and a J-beta primer mix. TCRdb reanalyzed the raw reads on its own, using fastp at Q25 for trimming and MiXCR for clone calling, and kept in-frame beta chains. When rows share a CDR3 protein, they turn into one entry using the most common DNA and genes. A total of some 890,000 distinct CDR3 sequences appear in this sample, roughly 29% of them only once. About 10% of the sample is held by the ten biggest clonotypes. The sample was also reused in another study, on T cells of mothers and their children.

The sequenced sample was blood. The origin of the receptors is a woman in her 40s in good health.

The rearrangement links TRBV28 to TRBJ2-7; 8 nucleotides agree with TRBD1. CDR1 and CDR2 from the germline V gene are MDHEN and SYDVKM. CDR3 length equals 14 residues. V gave up 4 bases and J gave up 1 base; unmatched junction bases: 3. This CDR3 reads CASSWWTGSYEQYF. The CDR3 DNA is TGTGCCAGCAGTTGGTGGACAGGGTCCTACGAGCAGTACTTC.

The J gene is TRBJ1-5, the V gene TRBV9; a weak D match, TRBD1 (6 bases). Trimming shortened V by 3 bases and J by 6 bases, and 13 bases separated the two germline ends. CDR3 size: 14 residues. Germline V gene sequence: CDR1 SGDLS, CDR2 YYNGEE. The CDR3 region has the DNA TGTGCCAGCAGCGCCTTAGGGGGGGCTCAGCCCCAGCATTTT. This translates into CASSALGGAQPQHF. The entire variable domain, with the rest obtained from reference TRBV9 and TRBJ1-5, is as follows: DSGVTQTPKHLITATGQRVTLRCSPRSGDLSVYWYQQSLDQGLQFLIQYYNGEERAKGNILERFSAQQFPDLHSELNLSSLELGDSALYFCASSALGGAQPQHFGDGTRLSIL.

The genes are TRBV10-3 and TRBJ1-1, with D unclear. From germline, CDR1 is ENHRY and CDR2 SYGVKD. The CDR3 contains 15 residues. Trimming shortened V by 5 bases and J by 2 bases, and 15 bases separated the two germline ends. CDR3 nucleotides: TGTGCCATCAGTATCGGGCCTCTGGGCAACACTGAAGCTTTCTTT. Its translation is CAISIGPLGNTEAFF.

This clonotype was recorded many times. The CDR3 DNA reads as TGTGCCAGCAGTTCCACCGGGACGTTATCTGGGGCCAACGTCCTGACTTTC. Its protein product is CASSSTGTLSGANVLTF. The chain couples TRBV28 to TRBJ2-6, with D perhaps given as TRBD1 or TRBD2 (5 bases each). The CDR3 is made up of 17 amino acids. V lost 4 bases to trimming and J lost 1 base, with 14 bases between them. Germline-derived CDR1 and CDR2 are MDHEN and SYDVKM.

The sample holds many counts of this clonotype. This chain connects TRBV9 to TRBJ2-1; TRBD1 aligns across 8 bases. The CDR3 length is 15 residues. V was clipped by 4 bases and J by 6 bases; unmatched bases: 9. Germline V gene data show CDR1 as SGDLS and CDR2 as YYNGEE. The CDR3 loop reads CASSNGQGVVNEQFF. The CDR3 DNA is TGTGCCAGCAGCAACGGACAGGGTGTCGTCAATGAGCAGTTCTTC.

This clonotype was seen repeatedly, ten times or more. This sequence joins TRBV5-1 and TRBJ2-7; 8 nucleotides agree with TRBD2. J was trimmed by 2 bases and V by 5 bases; bases with no gene match: 6. This CDR3 spans 14 amino acids. Per the germline V gene, CDR1 is SGHRS and CDR2 is YFSETQ. For the CDR3, the DNA is TGCGCCAGCAGTACAGCGGGGGAGACCTACGAGCAGTACTTC. This codes for CASSTAGETYEQYF.

This clonotype was recorded a few times. The genes are TRBV6-1 and TRBJ1-4; D is ambiguous. V shed 1 base and J shed 7 bases, with 4 bases lying between them. Per germline, CDR1 MNHNS and CDR2 SASEGT. This CDR3 region has 12 residues. Here the CDR3 DNA reads TGTGCCAGCAGTGAAGTGGGTGAAAAACTGTTTTTT. Translation: CASSEVGEKLFF.

The chain combines TRBV20-1 with TRBJ1-4, with 8 bases that match TRBD1. V was pared by 6 bases and J by 7 bases, with 7 bases of the junction left unmatched. The CDR3 contains 13 residues. Germline V gene sequence: CDR1 DFQATT, CDR2 SNEGSKA (reference sequence). The CDR3 is CSAPQGAGEKLFF. The CDR3 DNA reads TGCAGTGCCCCCCAGGGGGCGGGTGAAAAACTGTTTTTT.

V is TRBV7-2 and J is TRBJ2-7; 7 nucleotides line up with TRBD1. From germline, CDR1 is SGHTA and CDR2 FQGNSA. The J segment lost 5 bases and the V segment lost 5 bases, leaving 6 bases of the junction unmatched. The CDR3 has 13 amino acids. The CDR3 region is CASSRQGNNEQYF. The CDR3 DNA follows: TGTGCCAGCAGCCGACAGGGTAACAACGAGCAGTACTTC.